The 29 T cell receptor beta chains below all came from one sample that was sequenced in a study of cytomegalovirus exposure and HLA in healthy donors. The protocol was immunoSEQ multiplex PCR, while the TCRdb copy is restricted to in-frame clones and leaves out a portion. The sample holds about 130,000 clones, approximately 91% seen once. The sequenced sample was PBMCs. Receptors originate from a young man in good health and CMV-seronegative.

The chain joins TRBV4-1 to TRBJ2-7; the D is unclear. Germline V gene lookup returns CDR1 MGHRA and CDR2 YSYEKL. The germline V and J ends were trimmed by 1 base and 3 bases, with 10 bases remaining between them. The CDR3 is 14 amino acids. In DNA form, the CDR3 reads TGCGCCAGCAGCCAAGGGGCCGTAAGCTACGAGCAGTACTTC. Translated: CASSQGAVSYEQYF.

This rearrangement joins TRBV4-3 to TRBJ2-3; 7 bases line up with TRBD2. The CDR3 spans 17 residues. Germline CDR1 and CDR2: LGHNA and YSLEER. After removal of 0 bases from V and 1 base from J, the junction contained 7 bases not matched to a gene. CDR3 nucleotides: TGCGCCAGCAGCCAAGAGGGTTCGCTAGCGGGCACAGATACGCAGTATTTT. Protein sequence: CASSQEGSLAGTDTQYF.

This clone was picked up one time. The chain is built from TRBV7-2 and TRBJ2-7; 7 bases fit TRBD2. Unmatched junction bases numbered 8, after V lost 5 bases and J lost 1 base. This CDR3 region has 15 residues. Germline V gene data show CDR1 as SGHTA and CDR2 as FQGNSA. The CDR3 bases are TGTGCCAGCAGCGAAACTAGCGCTGGATCCTACGAGCAGTACTTC. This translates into CASSETSAGSYEQYF.

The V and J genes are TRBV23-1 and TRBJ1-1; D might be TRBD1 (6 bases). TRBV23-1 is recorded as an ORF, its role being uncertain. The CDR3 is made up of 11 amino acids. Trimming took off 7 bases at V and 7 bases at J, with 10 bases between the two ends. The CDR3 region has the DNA TGCGCCAGCACCAGGACAGTTGAAGCTTTCTTT. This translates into CASTRTVEAFF.

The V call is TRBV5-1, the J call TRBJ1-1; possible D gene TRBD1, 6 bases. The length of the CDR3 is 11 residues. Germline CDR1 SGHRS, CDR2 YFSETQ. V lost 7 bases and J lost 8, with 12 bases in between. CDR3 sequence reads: CASSGGPEAFF. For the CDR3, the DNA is TGCGCCAGCTCGGGGGGCCCCGAAGCTTTCTTT.

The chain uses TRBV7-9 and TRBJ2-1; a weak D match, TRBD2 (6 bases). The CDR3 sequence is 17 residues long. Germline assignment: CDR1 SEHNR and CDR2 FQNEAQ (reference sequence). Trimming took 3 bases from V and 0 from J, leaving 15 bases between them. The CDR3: CASSLESGRYSYNEQFF. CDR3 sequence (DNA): TGTGCCAGCAGCTTGGAAAGCGGGCGTTACTCCTACAATGAGCAGTTCTTC.

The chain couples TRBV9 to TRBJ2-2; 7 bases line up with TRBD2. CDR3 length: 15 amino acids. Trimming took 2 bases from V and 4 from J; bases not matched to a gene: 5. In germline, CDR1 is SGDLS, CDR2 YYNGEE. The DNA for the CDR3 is TGTGCCAGCAGCGTCGGGGGGAGTAGCACCGGGGAGCTGTTTTTT. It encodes CASSVGGSSTGELFF.

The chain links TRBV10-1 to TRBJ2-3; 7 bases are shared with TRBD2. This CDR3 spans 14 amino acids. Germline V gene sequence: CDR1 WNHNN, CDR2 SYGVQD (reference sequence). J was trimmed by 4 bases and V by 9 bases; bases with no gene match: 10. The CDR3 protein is CARIRLAQSDTQYF. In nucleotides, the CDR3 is TGCGCCAGAATTCGACTAGCTCAATCAGATACGCAGTATTTT.

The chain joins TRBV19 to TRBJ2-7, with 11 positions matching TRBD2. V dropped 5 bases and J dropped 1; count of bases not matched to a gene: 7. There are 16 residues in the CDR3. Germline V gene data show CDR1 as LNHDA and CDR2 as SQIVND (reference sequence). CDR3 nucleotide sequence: TGTGCCAGTAGTCGCCTAGCGGGAGGTTTTTCCTACGAGCAGTACTTC. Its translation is CASSRLAGGFSYEQYF.

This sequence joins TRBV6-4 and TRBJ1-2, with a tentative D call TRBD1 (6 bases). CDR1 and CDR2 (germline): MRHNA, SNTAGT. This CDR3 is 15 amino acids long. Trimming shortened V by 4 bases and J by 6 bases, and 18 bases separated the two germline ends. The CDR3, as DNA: TGTGCCAGCAGTGTATCGGGACACCCTATGGATGGCTACACCTTC. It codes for CASSVSGHPMDGYTF.

In DNA, the CDR3 is TGTGCCAGTAGTATCATCGGCGGGAGTATAGATACGCAGTATTTT. It yields the protein CASSIIGGSIDTQYF. This sequence joins TRBV19 and TRBJ2-3, with 7 bases that match TRBD2. Germline assignment: CDR1 LNHDA and CDR2 SQIVND (reference sequence). The CDR3 sequence is 15 residues long. Losses at the gene ends were 3 bases for V and 5 bases for J; bases not matched to a gene: 8.

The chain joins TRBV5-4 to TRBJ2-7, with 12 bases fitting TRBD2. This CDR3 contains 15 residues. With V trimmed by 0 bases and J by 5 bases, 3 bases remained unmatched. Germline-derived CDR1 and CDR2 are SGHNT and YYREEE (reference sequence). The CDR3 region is CASSLGLAGEDEQYF. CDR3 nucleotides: TGTGCCAGCAGCTTGGGACTAGCGGGAGAGGACGAGCAGTACTTC.

DNA for the CDR3: TGTGCCAGCAGCTTAGTGGGCACAGCTAGCAATCAGCCCCAGCATTTT. It codes for CASSLVGTASNQPQHF. V gene TRBV7-2 combines with J gene TRBJ1-5; D unclear. Per germline, CDR1 SGHTA and CDR2 FQGNSA. Trimming took off 1 base at V and 0 bases at J, with 10 bases between the two ends. The CDR3 runs to 16 residues.

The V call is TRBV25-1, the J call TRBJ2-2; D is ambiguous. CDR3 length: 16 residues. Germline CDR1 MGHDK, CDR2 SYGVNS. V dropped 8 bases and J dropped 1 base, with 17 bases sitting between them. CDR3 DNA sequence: TGTGCCAGCCCAGAGGTGACCCCGGGGAACACCGGGGAGCTGTTTTTT. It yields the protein CASPEVTPGNTGELFF. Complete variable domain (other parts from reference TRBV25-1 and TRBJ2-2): EADIYQTPRYLVIGTGKKITLECSQTMGHDKMYWYQQDPGMELHLIHYSYGVNSTEKGDLSSESTVSRIRTEHFPLTLESARPSHTSQYLCASPEVTPGNTGELFFGEGSRLTVL.

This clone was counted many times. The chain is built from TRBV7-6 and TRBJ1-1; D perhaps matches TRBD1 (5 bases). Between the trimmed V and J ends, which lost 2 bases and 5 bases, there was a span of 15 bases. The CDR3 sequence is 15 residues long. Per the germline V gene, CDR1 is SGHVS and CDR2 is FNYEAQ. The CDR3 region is CASSLQGGGKTEAFF. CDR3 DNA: TGTGCCAGCAGCTTACAGGGAGGAGGAAAAACTGAAGCTTTCTTT.

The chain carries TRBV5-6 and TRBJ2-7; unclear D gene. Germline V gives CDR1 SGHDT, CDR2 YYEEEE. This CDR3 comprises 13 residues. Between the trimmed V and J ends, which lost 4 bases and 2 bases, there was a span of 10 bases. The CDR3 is CASSVKTPYEQYF. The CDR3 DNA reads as TGTGCCAGCAGCGTTAAGACTCCCTACGAGCAGTACTTC.

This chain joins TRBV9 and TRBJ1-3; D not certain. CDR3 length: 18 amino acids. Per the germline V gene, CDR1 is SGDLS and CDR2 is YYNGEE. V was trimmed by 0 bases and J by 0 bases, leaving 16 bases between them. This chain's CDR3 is CASSVEMLPSSSGNTIYF. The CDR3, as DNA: TGTGCCAGCAGCGTAGAAATGCTGCCGTCGAGCTCTGGAAACACCATATATTTT.

CDR3: CASSARLAGPYNEQFF. The CDR3 coding sequence is TGTGCCAGCAGCGCGCGACTAGCGGGACCCTACAATGAGCAGTTCTTC. The rearrangement joins TRBV9 to TRBJ2-1; TRBD2 matches at 11 bases. Germline V gives CDR1 SGDLS, CDR2 YYNGEE. J lost 2 bases, V lost 3 bases, and 4 bases had no gene match. The CDR3 loop spans 16 amino acids.

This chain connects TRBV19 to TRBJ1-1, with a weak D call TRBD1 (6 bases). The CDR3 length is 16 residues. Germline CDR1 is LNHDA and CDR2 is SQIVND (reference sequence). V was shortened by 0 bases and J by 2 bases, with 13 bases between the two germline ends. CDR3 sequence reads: CASSIDRRGPNTEAFF. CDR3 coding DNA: TGTGCCAGTAGTATAGATCGGCGGGGGCCCAACACTGAAGCTTTCTTT.

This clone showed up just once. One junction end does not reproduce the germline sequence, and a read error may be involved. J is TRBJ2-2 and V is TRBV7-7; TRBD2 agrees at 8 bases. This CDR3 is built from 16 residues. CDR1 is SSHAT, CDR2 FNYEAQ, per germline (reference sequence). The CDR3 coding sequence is TGTGCCAGCAGCATAGCCAGCGGGAGAATCGGAGGGGAGCTGTTTTTT. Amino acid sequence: CASSIASGRIGGELFF.

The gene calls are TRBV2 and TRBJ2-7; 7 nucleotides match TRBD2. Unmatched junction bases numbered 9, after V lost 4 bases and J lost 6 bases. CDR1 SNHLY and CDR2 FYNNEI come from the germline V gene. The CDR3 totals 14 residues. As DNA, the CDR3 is TGTGCCAGCAGTGGGAGCTGGGGGGAGGGCGAGCAGTACTTC. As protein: CASSGSWGEGEQYF.

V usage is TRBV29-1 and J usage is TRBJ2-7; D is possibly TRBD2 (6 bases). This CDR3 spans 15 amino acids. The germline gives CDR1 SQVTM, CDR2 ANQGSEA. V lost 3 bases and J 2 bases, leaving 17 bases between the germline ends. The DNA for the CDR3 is TGCAGCGTTGAGCAACTAACGGGAGTGGCCTACGAGCAGTACTTC. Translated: CSVEQLTGVAYEQYF.

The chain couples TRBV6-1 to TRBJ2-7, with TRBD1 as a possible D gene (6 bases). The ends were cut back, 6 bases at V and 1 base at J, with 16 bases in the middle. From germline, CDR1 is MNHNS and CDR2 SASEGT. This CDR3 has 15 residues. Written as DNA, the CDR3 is TGTGCCAGCAGAAAAGGGACATTTGTTTCCTACGAGCAGTACTTC. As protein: CASRKGTFVSYEQYF.

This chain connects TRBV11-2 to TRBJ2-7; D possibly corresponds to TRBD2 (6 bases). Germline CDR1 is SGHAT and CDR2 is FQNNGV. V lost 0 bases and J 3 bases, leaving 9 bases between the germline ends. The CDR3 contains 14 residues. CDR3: CASSLDPTSYEQYF. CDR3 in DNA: TGTGCCAGCAGCTTAGATCCGACTAGCTACGAGCAGTACTTC.

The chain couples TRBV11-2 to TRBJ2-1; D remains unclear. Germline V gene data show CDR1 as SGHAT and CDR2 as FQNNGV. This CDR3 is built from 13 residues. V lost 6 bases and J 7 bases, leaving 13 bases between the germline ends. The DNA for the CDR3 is TGTGCCAGCAGACAGTCTCGAAGGAATGAGCAGTTCTTC. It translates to CASRQSRRNEQFF. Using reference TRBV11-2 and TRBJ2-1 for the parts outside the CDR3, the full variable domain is EAGVAQSPRYKIIEKRQSVAFWCNPISGHATLYWYQQILGQGPKLLIQFQNNGVVDDSQLPKDRFSAERLKGVDSTLKIQPAKLEDSAVYLCASRQSRRNEQFFGPGTRLTVL.

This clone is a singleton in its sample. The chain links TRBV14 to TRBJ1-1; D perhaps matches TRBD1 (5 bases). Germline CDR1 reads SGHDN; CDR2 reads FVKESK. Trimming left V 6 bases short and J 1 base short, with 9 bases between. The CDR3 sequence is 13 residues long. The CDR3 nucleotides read TGTGCCAGCAGGGGGCGCGGGAACACTGAAGCTTTCTTT. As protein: CASRGRGNTEAFF. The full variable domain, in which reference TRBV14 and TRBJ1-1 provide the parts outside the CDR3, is EAGVTQFPSHSVIEKGQTVTLRCDPISGHDNLYWYRRVMGKEIKFLLHFVKESKQDESGMPNNRFLAERTGGTYSTLKVQPAELEDSGVYFCASRGRGNTEAFFGQGTRLTVV.

CDR3 protein: CASSLRDRGEAFF. CDR3 in DNA: TGTGCCAGCAGCTTAAGGGACAGGGGCGAAGCTTTCTTT. This chain joins TRBV7-3 and TRBJ1-1; TRBD1 matches at 10 bases. The V segment lost 1 base and the J segment 8 bases; nucleotides outside the gene matches: 1. CDR1 and CDR2 from the germline V gene are SGHTA and FQGTGA. CDR3 length: 13 residues.

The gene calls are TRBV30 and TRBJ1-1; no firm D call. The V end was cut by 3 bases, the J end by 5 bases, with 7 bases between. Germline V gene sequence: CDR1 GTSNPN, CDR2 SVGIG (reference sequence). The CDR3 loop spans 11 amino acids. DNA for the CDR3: TGTGCCTGGAGGGAGTCGACTGAAGCTTTCTTT. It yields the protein CAWRESTEAFF.

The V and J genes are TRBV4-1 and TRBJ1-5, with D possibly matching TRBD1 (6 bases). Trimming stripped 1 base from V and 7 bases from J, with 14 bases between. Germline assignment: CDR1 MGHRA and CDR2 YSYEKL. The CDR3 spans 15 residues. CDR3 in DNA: TGCGCCAGCAGCCAAGTTGCGGCAGGGGAACAGCCCCAGCATTTT. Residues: CASSQVAAGEQPQHF.